A single sample gave rise to the 6 T cell receptor beta chains below, sequenced in a study of beta chain features in type 1 diabetes. The entirety of the isolated RNA underwent reverse transcription, so expressed TCRB transcripts were sequenced. Here immunoSEQ multiplex PCR was the method, and the copy in TCRdb shows in-frame clones only, minus some. Altogether approximately 150,000 clones are present, 8% to 13% being singletons, with the ten largest covering roughly 1.4%. Material for sequencing was naive CD4+ T cells from blood. The receptors here all came from a man in his late teens or twenties in good health.

V gene TRBV2 combines with J gene TRBJ1-4; D gene uncertain. V gave up 5 bases and J gave up 0 bases, with 7 bases separating them. Germline V gives CDR1 SNHLY, CDR2 FYNNEI. CDR3 length: 14 residues. CDR3 region: CASSYGATNEKLFF. The CDR3 DNA is TGTGCCAGCAGTTACGGGGCAACTAATGAAAAACTGTTTTTT.

In its sample, this clone was seen a few times. The chain joins TRBV7-2 to TRBJ2-4, with 7 bases aligning to TRBD1. The CDR3 has 17 amino acids. With V trimmed by 5 bases and J by 2 bases, 12 bases remained unmatched. Germline-derived CDR1 and CDR2 are SGHTA and FQGNSA. The CDR3 region is CASSPSERGLTKNIQYF. As DNA, the CDR3 is TGTGCCAGCAGCCCTTCGGAGAGGGGGCTAACCAAAAACATTCAGTACTTC.

This clone was counted only a few times. V is TRBV2 and J is TRBJ1-2, with D uncertain. The CDR3 has 12 amino acids. The V and J ends lost 9 bases and 4 bases respectively, with 12 bases between them. Per germline, CDR1 SNHLY and CDR2 FYNNEI. DNA of the CDR3: TGTGCCAGACGAGGCGCTACCTATGGCTACACCTTC. Translating gives CARRGATYGYTF.

This chain links TRBV5-1 with TRBJ2-2; D unclear. With 2 bases removed from V and 7 bases from J, the gap between germline ends came to 9 bases. Germline CDR1 is SGHRS and CDR2 is YFSETQ. The CDR3 spans 13 residues. In DNA form, the CDR3 reads TGCGCCAGCAGCTTTTTAGTCGGCGGGGAGCTGTTTTTT. It yields the protein CASSFLVGGELFF.

This clone was counted ten times or more. The CDR3 protein is CAWSRTVLNTEAFF. In nucleotides, the CDR3 is TGTGCCTGGAGTCGGACAGTGTTGAACACTGAAGCTTTCTTT. The chain combines TRBV30 with TRBJ1-1; tentative D call: TRBD1 (6 bases). The CDR3 runs 14 residues. The germline V gene has CDR1 GTSNPN and CDR2 SVGIG (reference sequence). V gave up 2 bases and J gave up 0 bases, with 10 bases separating them. Full variable domain (missing parts from reference TRBV30 and TRBJ1-1): SQTIHQWPATLVQPVGSPLSLECTVEGTSNPNLYWYRQAAGRGLQLLFYSVGIGQISSEVPQNLSASRPQDRQFILSSKKLLLSDSGFYLCAWSRTVLNTEAFFGQGTRLTVV.

V gene TRBV28 combines with J gene TRBJ2-5; 7 nucleotides match TRBD2. J gave up 4 bases and V 6 bases, and 5 bases lay outside the gene matches. Per germline, CDR1 MDHEN and CDR2 SYDVKM. This CDR3 comprises 13 residues. DNA for the CDR3: TGTGCCAGCAGATGGGGGGGGAGAGAGACCCAGTACTTC. Translation: CASRWGGRETQYF.